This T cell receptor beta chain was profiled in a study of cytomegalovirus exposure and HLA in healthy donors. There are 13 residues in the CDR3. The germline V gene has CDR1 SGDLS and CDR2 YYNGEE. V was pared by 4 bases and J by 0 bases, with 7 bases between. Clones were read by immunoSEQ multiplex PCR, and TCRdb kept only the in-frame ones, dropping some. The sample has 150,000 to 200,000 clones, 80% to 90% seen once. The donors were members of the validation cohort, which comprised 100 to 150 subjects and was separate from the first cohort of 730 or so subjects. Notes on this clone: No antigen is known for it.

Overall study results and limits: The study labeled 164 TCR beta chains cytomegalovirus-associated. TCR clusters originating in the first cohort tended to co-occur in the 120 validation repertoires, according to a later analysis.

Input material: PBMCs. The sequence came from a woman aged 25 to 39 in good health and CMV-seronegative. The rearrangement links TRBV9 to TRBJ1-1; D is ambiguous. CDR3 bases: TGTGCCAGCAGCCCCCACGTGAACACTGAAGCTTTCTTT. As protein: CASSPHVNTEAFF.